This T cell receptor (beta chain) is from a study of identical twins. The CDR3 has 14 amino acids. Germline-derived CDR1 and CDR2 are ENHRY and SYGVKD. Trimming took off 3 bases at V and 2 bases at J, with 11 bases between the two ends. This clonotype was found many times. The antigen is undetermined. Study-wide results and caveats: There was an excess of low generation probability in the out-of-frame alpha sequences that twins shared.

TCRdb ran MiXCR on the 5' RACE reads and lists one entry per CDR3 protein. This table has hundreds of thousands of distinct CDR3 sequences, about 20% appearing once. These data also formed part of another study, on T cells expressing NK-cell markers.

The sequence was collected from a woman aged 18-29 years in good health. The specimen was PBMCs. The chain combines TRBV10-3 with TRBJ2-7, with D possibly being TRBD2 (6 bases). CDR3 in amino acids: CAISDWDLAYEQYF. CDR3 sequence (DNA): TGTGCCATCAGTGATTGGGACTTGGCCTACGAGCAGTACTTC.